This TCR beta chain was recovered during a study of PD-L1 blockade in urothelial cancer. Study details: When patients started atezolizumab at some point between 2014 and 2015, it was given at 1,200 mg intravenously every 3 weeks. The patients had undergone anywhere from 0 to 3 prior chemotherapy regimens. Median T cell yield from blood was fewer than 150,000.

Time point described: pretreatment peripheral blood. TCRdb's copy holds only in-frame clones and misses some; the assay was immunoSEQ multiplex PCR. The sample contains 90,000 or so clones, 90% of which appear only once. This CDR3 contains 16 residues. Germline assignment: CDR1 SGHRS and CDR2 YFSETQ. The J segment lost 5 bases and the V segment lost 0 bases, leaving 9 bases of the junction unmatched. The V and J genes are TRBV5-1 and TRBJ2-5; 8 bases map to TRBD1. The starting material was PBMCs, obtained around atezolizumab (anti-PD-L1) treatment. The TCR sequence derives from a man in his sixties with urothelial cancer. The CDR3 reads CASSLAEGRGLETQYF. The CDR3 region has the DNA TGCGCCAGCAGCTTGGCCGAAGGCAGGGGGCTGGAGACCCAGTACTTC.